Listed below are T cell receptor beta chains from one sample, sequenced in a study of T cells in localized non-small cell lung cancer. Measured with immunoSEQ multiplex PCR; TCRdb has only the in-frame clones, and not every one. The profile shows some 51,000 clones, approximately 90% of them singletons. The material was peripheral blood, obtained before any cancer treatment. These receptors came from a woman aged 40-70 years with stage I lung adenocarcinoma. Both conserved end residues are part of each CDR3. D genes are given only for firm matches.

j_call d_call v_call cdr3_nt cdr3_aa
TRBJ2-5 NA TRBV7-2 TGTGCCAGCAGCTTAGGGGGGGAAGGGACCCAGTACTTC CASSLGGEGTQYF
TRBJ2-2 TRBD1 TRBV29-1 TGCAGCGTTGTGACGGGACAGGGCGCAACCGGGGAGCTGTTTTTT CSVVTGQGATGELFF
TRBJ1-2 NA TRBV30 TGTGCCTGGAAGGGCGGTGGCTACACCTTC CAWKGGGYTF
TRBJ2-7 NA TRBV4-3 TGCGCCAGCAGCCAAGAATTGGGAGGCGGGACAGACTCCTACGAGCAGTACTTC CASSQELGGGTDSYEQYF
TRBJ1-3 NA TRBV4-3 TGCGCCAGCAGCCAGCATAGGGGATTTGGAAACACCATATATTTT CASSQHRGFGNTIYF
TRBJ1-1 NA TRBV18 TGTGCCAGCTCACCGAGGGTGGGTAGCACTGAAGCTTTCTTT CASSPRVGSTEAFF
TRBJ2-3 NA TRBV18 TGTGCCAGCTCACCAAGCCGGACTTTCACAGATACGCAGTATTTT CASSPSRTFTDTQYF
TRBJ1-4 NA TRBV25-1 TGTGCCAGCACTGGGGATTCGGCAACTAATGAAAAACTGTTTTTT CASTGDSATNEKLFF
TRBJ2-7 NA TRBV4-1 TGCGCCAGCAGCTTAACAGGGACCTACGAGCAGTACTTC CASSLTGTYEQYF
TRBJ1-1 NA TRBV4-3 TGCGCCAGCAGCCTCCAAAAGGGTGCGGGGAGAGCTTTCTTT CASSLQKGAGRAFF
TRBJ2-4 NA TRBV6-6 TGTGCCAGCATCGGGGCGGCCAAAAACATTCAGTACTTC CASIGAAKNIQYF
TRBJ1-1 NA TRBV5-6 TGTGCCAGCAGCTTTGCTCTCAGGACGCAGAGGGAGGCTGAAGCTTTCTTT CASSFALRTQREAEAFF
TRBJ2-2 TRBD2 TRBV6-4 TGTGCCAGCAGCGAGCGGGGGGACACCGGGGAGCTGTTTTTT CASSERGDTGELFF
TRBJ1-5 NA TRBV5-4 TGTGCCAGCAGCTTGGACGGATACAATCAGCCCCAGCATTTT CASSLDGYNQPQHF
TRBJ1-3 TRBD1 TRBV30 TGTGCCTTTTACAGGGGGTCCTTTAACTCTGGAAACACCATATATTTT CAFYRGSFNSGNTIYF